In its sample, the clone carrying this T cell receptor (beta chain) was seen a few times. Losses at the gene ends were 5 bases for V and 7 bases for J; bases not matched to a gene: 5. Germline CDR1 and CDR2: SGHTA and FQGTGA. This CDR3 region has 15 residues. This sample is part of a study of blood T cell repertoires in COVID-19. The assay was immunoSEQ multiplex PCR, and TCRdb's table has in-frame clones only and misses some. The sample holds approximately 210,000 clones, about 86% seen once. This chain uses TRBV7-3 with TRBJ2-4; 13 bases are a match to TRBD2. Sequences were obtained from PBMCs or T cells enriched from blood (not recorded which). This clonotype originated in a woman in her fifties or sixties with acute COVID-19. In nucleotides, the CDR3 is TGTGCCAGCAGCCCACTAGCGGGAGGGCGCAACATTCAGTACTTC. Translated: CASSPLAGGRNIQYF.